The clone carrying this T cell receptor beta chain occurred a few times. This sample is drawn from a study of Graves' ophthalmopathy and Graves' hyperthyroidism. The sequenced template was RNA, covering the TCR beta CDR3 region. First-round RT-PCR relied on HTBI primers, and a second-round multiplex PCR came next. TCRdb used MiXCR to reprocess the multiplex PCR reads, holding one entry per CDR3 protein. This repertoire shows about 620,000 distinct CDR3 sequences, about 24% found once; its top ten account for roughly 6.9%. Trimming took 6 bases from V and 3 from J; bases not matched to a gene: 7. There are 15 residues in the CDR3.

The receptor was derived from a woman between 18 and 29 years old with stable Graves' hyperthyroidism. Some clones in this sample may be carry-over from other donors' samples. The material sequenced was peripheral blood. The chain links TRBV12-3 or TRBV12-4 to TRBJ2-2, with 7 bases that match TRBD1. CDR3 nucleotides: TGTGCCAGCAGGACGACAGGGAGCTACACCGGGGAGCTGTTTTTT. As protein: CASRTTGSYTGELFF.